This T cell receptor (beta chain) derives from a study of cytomegalovirus exposure and HLA in healthy donors. About this clone itself: Its antigen is not known.

Points from the study as a whole: Association with HLA alleles at 0.05 false discovery rate was found for 15,000 to 20,000 TCR beta sequences in a later analysis. Cytomegalovirus status was reportedly diagnosed by the classifier with high specificity and sensitivity. Researchers reported from a later analysis that most CMV-associated TCR beta chains appeared HLA-restricted. Clonal expansion was found to be greater in HLA-associated TCR beta chains than in equally common others in a later analysis.

In the PCR, 60 Vbeta and 13 Jbeta primers were used. This table comes from immunoSEQ multiplex PCR, and its TCRdb copy is limited to in-frame clones, with some not included. The sample contains a few hundred thousand clones, approximately 84% of which appear only once. The CDR3 extends over 15 amino acids. The germline V gene has CDR1 SGHNT and CDR2 YYREEE (reference sequence). Deletions cut 4 bases from V and 4 bases from J, with 17 bases between. The sequenced sample was PBMCs. This rearrangement joins TRBV5-4 to TRBJ1-2, with a weak D call TRBD1 (6 bases). The TCR comes from a woman aged 35 to 49 in good health and CMV-seronegative. CDR3 in DNA: TGTGCCAGCAGCCCCTCCGGACAGTTTCTCTATGGCTACACCTTC. This encodes CASSPSGQFLYGYTF. The full variable domain, completed using reference TRBV5-4 and TRBJ1-2, is ETGVTQSPTHLIKTRGQQVTLRCSSQSGHNTVSWYQQALGQGPQFIFQYYREEENGRGNFPPRFSGLQFPNYSSELNVNALELDDSALYLCASSPSGQFLYGYTFGSGTRLTVV.